What follows are 12 T cell receptor beta chains derived from one specimen sequenced in a study of T cell repertoires in cytomegalovirus infection. Via MiXCR, TCRdb re-called the reads, giving one row per CDR3 protein. The sample lists 150,000 to 200,000 distinct CDR3 sequences, 28% occurring once. Specimen: PBMCs. These receptor sequences come from a human donor in good health (CMV status not recorded). Some clones in this sample may be carry-over from other donors' samples.

This clonotype was counted many times. This rearrangement joins TRBV7-2 to TRBJ1-5; D unresolved. From germline, CDR1 is SGHTA and CDR2 FQGNSA. V shed 0 bases and J shed 7 bases, with 10 bases lying between them. The CDR3 has 14 residues. CDR3 nucleotide sequence: TGTGCCAGCAGCTTAGCCTCGGACCCCCAGCCCCAGCATTTT. Amino acid sequence: CASSLASDPQPQHF.

In this sample, this clonotype turned up a few times. The gene calls are TRBV7-6 and TRBJ2-2; D not certain. CDR1 is SGHVS and CDR2 is FNYEAQ in the germline V gene. The CDR3 is 13 amino acids. V gave up 5 bases and J gave up 4 bases, with 8 bases separating them. CDR3 nucleotides: TGTGCCAGCAGCCCAAGGATCACCGGGGAGCTGTTTTTT. It specifies CASSPRITGELFF.

This clonotype was recorded many times. The genes are TRBV10-1 and TRBJ1-1, with TRBD1 matching 8 bases. The CDR3 consists of 15 residues. Trimming took 6 bases from V and 1 from J; bases not matched to a gene: 7. CDR1 and CDR2 from the germline V gene are WNHNN and SYGVQD (reference sequence). The CDR3, as DNA: TGCGCCAGCAGCCCGACCGGGACAGGGAACACTGAAGCTTTCTTT. Residues: CASSPTGTGNTEAFF.

The chain joins TRBV19 to TRBJ2-7; 9 bases align to TRBD1. The CDR3 contains 15 residues. Per the germline V gene, CDR1 is LNHDA and CDR2 is SQIVND (reference sequence). Trimming cost V 5 bases and J 2 bases; bases outside gene matches: 7. CDR3: CASSGQGTRTYEQYF. As DNA, the CDR3 is TGTGCCAGTAGTGGACAGGGGACCCGTACCTACGAGCAGTACTTC.

This clonotype was recorded a few times. The rearrangement joins TRBV11-2 to TRBJ1-1; D might be TRBD1 (6 bases). The germline gives CDR1 SGHAT, CDR2 FQNNGV. V gave up 3 bases and J gave up 2 bases, with 10 bases separating them. This CDR3 contains 14 residues. The CDR3 here is CASSFRQVNTEAFF. The CDR3 DNA follows: TGTGCCAGCAGCTTCAGACAGGTTAACACTGAAGCTTTCTTT.

The chain combines TRBV29-1 with TRBJ1-1; 7 bases line up with TRBD1. With V trimmed by 5 bases and J by 1 base, 4 bases remained unmatched. There are 13 residues in the CDR3. CDR1 is SQVTM and CDR2 is ANQGSEA in the germline V gene. CDR3 nucleotide sequence: TGCAGCGTTCGGGGACAGAGGAACACTGAAGCTTTCTTT. It specifies CSVRGQRNTEAFF. Combining the CDR3 with reference TRBV29-1 and TRBJ1-1 gives the whole variable domain SAVISQKPSRDICQRGTSLTIQCQVDSQVTMMFWYRQQPGQSLTLIATANQGSEATYESGFVIDKFPISRPNLTFSTLTVSNMSPEDSSIYLCSVRGQRNTEAFFGQGTRLTVV.

V usage is TRBV9 and J usage is TRBJ2-1; the match to TRBD2 covers 8 bases. Germline V gene sequence: CDR1 SGDLS, CDR2 YYNGEE. V lost 0 bases, J lost 3 bases, and 2 bases stayed unmatched. The CDR3 is 15 residues long. In nucleotides, the CDR3 is TGTGCCAGCAGCGTAGCAGCGGGGGACTACAATGAGCAGTTCTTC. The encoded protein is CASSVAAGDYNEQFF.

This clonotype came up a few times. This rearrangement joins TRBV7-2 to TRBJ2-3; 8 nucleotides match TRBD1. Looked up from germline, CDR1 is SGHTA and CDR2 is FQGNSA. V lost 3 bases, J lost 8 bases, and 13 bases stayed unmatched. CDR3 length: 16 residues. The DNA of the CDR3 is TGTGCCAGCAGCTTCCTCCCGGGACAGGCACCAAGTACGCAGTATTTT. It translates to CASSFLPGQAPSTQYF.

Points on this clonotype: The junction differs from germline at one of its ends, possibly a read error. This chain links TRBV6-5 with TRBJ1-4, with TRBD1 as a possible D gene (5 bases). Germline V gene sequence: CDR1 MNHEY, CDR2 SVGAGI. The CDR3 has 13 residues. CDR3 nucleotide sequence: TGTACCAGCAGATTCATCGCGGGGGGTGAATCGTCCTTT. It specifies CTSRFIAGGESSF.

The chain recombines TRBV10-3 with TRBJ1-2; D is possibly TRBD1 (5 bases). Germline V lookup: CDR1 ENHRY, CDR2 SYGVKD. V lost 0 bases and J lost 8, with 10 bases in between. The CDR3 has 13 amino acids. The CDR3: CAISESQGRGYTF. In DNA form, the CDR3 reads TGTGCCATCAGTGAGTCGCAGGGACGCGGCTACACCTTC.

The genes are TRBV12-3 or TRBV12-4 and TRBJ2-3; D is unclear. The V end was cut by 6 bases, the J end by 0 bases, with 13 bases between. The CDR3 is made up of 15 amino acids. CDR3 sequence reads: CASRFSASSTDTQYF. CDR3 bases: TGTGCCAGCAGGTTCAGCGCCTCTAGCACAGATACGCAGTATTTT.

A note on this clonotype: The junction does not match germline at one end; this may be a read error. The chain combines TRBV7-2 with TRBJ2-3; D possibly corresponds to TRBD2 (7 bases). The CDR3 has 16 amino acids. Per the germline V gene, CDR1 is SGHTA and CDR2 is FQGNSA. The chain's CDR3 is CANSLGRGVATDTQYF. The CDR3 nucleotides read TGTGCCAACAGCTTAGGGAGGGGGGTAGCCACAGATACGCAGTATTTT.